A selection of T cell receptor beta chains follows, all from one sample in a study of blood T cell repertoires in COVID-19. Produced via immunoSEQ multiplex PCR; TCRdb's table is partial and in-frame only. The sample yields some 200,000 clones, approximately 78% seen once. The sequenced sample consisted of peripheral blood. Receptors were obtained from a middle-aged woman with acute or convalescent COVID-19. Both conserved end residues are trimmed from each CDR3. D genes are given only for firm matches. The size entry is marked missing in some rows and otherwise reads once, few, many or a size class.

-	TRBJ1-1	-	TRBV30	AWRAARAGNTEAF
TRBD1	TRBJ2-7	once	TRBV6-2/TRBV6-3	ASSYQPGQGDYEQY
-	TRBJ2-7	-	TRBV18	ASSPPQGSYEQY
-	TRBJ1-6	-	TRBV11-2	ASSQQEYSPLH
-	TRBJ1-2	many	TRBV19	ASSIGRDNGYT
-	TRBJ2-7	few	TRBV3-1/TRBV3-2	ASSPRTVGGYEQY
TRBD2	TRBJ2-3	once	TRBV27	ASSTLAGGRGDTQY
TRBD2	TRBJ2-3	-	TRBV13	ASSLSYSGREQDTQY
TRBD2	TRBJ2-5	once	TRBV10-2	ASSESRRASGVRETQY
TRBD1	TRBJ1-6	-	TRBV11-2	ASSKTGGNNSPLH
TRBD2	TRBJ2-7	-	TRBV5-1	ASSPAGLAGVGVYEQY
TRBD1	TRBJ2-1	-	TRBV3-1/TRBV3-2	ASSQEVQGAEQF
-	TRBJ2-7	-	TRBV27	ASKVQGSYEQY
TRBD2	TRBJ2-2	-	TRBV5-1	ASSLSGKNTGELF
TRBD1	TRBJ1-2	few	TRBV10-2	ASRDVYQGAGGYT
TRBD1	TRBJ1-1	-	TRBV2	ASRDRGTEAF
-	TRBJ1-2	once	TRBV3-1/TRBV3-2	ASSQGPAGYT
-	TRBJ2-3	-	TRBV15	ATSRDVNTQY
-	TRBJ1-3	-	TRBV12-5	ASGLGGNGNTIY
-	TRBJ1-6	-	TRBV9	ASSETVGSYNSPLH